This TCR beta chain was obtained from a study of CDR3 diversity in severe acne. This clonotype was detected many times. MiXCR, run by TCRdb on the PCR reads, gives a single entry per CDR3 protein. In the table there are about 100,000 distinct CDR3 sequences, around 53% of which are singletons. CDR1 and CDR2 from the germline V gene are SNHLY and FYNNEI. This CDR3 spans 12 amino acids. Trimming stripped 4 bases from V and 7 bases from J, with 10 bases between. The sequence was obtained from a male donor with acne. Sample: blood. V and J are TRBV2 and TRBJ1-2, with D maybe TRBD1 (5 bases). The CDR3 loop is CASSGGALGYTF. The CDR3 nucleotides read TGTGCCAGCAGTGGAGGGGCGCTTGGCTACACCTTC.